Listed below are T cell receptor beta chains from one sample, sequenced in a study of naive and memory T cell subsets. TCRdb redid the calling of the UMI-ligation and nested PCR reads with MiXCR, one entry per CDR3 protein. The sample shows roughly 100,000 distinct CDR3 sequences, 11% of them seen only once. The sample comprised naive CD4+ T cells from blood. The receptors derive from a human donor in good health. The CDR3 runs from the conserved cysteine through the conserved F or W. Fields, in order: V gene, D gene, J gene, clone size, CDR3 protein, CDR3 DNA. The D gene is left open where the match is weak. The size entry is marked missing in some rows and otherwise reads once, few, many or a size class.

TRBV29-1	TRBD2	TRBJ2-1	few	CSVAHRLAAADHEQFF	TGCAGCGTTGCCCATCGACTAGCGGCAGCAGACCATGAGCAGTTCTTC
TRBV20-1	TRBD2	TRBJ2-7	NA	CSARGTSGGKAYEQYF	TGCAGTGCTAGAGGTACTAGCGGGGGGAAGGCCTACGAGCAGTACTTC
TRBV20-1	TRBD1	TRBJ1-1	many	CSARPGTALGEAFF	TGCAGTGCTAGACCCGGGACAGCACTTGGTGAAGCTTTCTTT
TRBV20-1	TRBD1	TRBJ2-2	few	CSAGQGPTGELFF	TGCAGTGCGGGACAGGGGCCCACCGGGGAGCTGTTTTTT
TRBV12-3/TRBV12-4	NA	TRBJ1-5	NA	CASSLSVQGGRQPQHF	TGTGCCAGCAGTTTGAGTGTCCAGGGAGGGAGGCAGCCCCAGCATTTT
TRBV7-2	NA	TRBJ1-3	NA	CASSSLLPGNTIYF	TGTGCCAGCAGCTCTCTTCTCCCTGGAAACACCATATATTTT
TRBV18	NA	TRBJ1-1	many	CASSPSYAEAFF	TGTGCCAGCTCACCATCCTACGCTGAAGCTTTCTTT
TRBV30	TRBD1	TRBJ1-1	few	CAWSSTGKFEAFF	TGTGCCTGGAGTTCGACAGGGAAATTTGAAGCTTTCTTT
TRBV6-5	TRBD2	TRBJ2-3	NA	CASRYRLADVEGDTQYF	TGTGCCAGCAGATACAGACTAGCGGATGTAGAGGGTGATACGCAGTATTTT
TRBV19	TRBD2	TRBJ2-2	few	CASRGLAGELFF	TGTGCCAGTAGAGGACTAGCCGGGGAGCTGTTTTTT
TRBV14	NA	TRBJ2-7	NA	CASSLGTSYEQYF	TGTGCCAGCAGCCTCGGGACTTCCTACGAGCAGTACTTC
TRBV12-3/TRBV12-4	NA	TRBJ2-5	NA	CASLLDRTIQETQYF	TGTGCCAGCCTACTCGACAGGACGATTCAAGAGACCCAGTACTTC
TRBV7-6	NA	TRBJ1-6	NA	CASTLGENSPLHF	TGTGCCAGCACCCTAGGAGAGAATTCACCCCTCCACTTT
TRBV3-1	NA	TRBJ2-7	NA	CASRREGLTSYEQYF	TGTGCCAGCAGGCGAGAAGGACTGACATCCTACGAGCAGTACTTC
TRBV14	TRBD2	TRBJ2-7	NA	CASSQGLAGYEQYF	TGTGCCAGCAGCCAAGGACTAGCGGGGTATGAGCAGTACTTC
TRBV7-2	TRBD2	TRBJ2-7	many	CASSLEMGASGSYEQYF	TGTGCCAGCAGCTTAGAGATGGGGGCTAGCGGGAGCTACGAGCAGTACTTC
TRBV6-5	NA	TRBJ1-4	NA	CASNYRGEKLFF	TGTGCCAGCAACTACCGTGGTGAAAAACTGTTTTTT
TRBV18	TRBD1	TRBJ1-1	NA	CASSRQGGGTEAFF	TGTGCCAGCTCACGACAGGGCGGGGGCACTGAAGCTTTCTTT